Following are 2 T cell receptor beta chains from one sample sequenced in a study of T cell repertoires in cytomegalovirus infection. Using its own MiXCR run on the reads, TCRdb lists one record per CDR3 protein. This sample has 160,000 or so distinct CDR3 sequences; around 22% occur once, and the top ten carry about a tenth. The sample consisted of PBMCs. These receptors were obtained from a human donor in good health (CMV status not recorded). Some clones in this sample may be carry-over from other donors' samples.

The chain couples TRBV28 to TRBJ1-2; D remains ambiguous. This CDR3 is built from 11 residues. Germline CDR1 reads MDHEN; CDR2 reads SYDVKM. V shed 3 bases and J shed 6 bases, with 5 bases lying between them. The CDR3 protein is CASSFRDGYTF. CDR3 in DNA: TGTGCCAGCAGTTTTAGGGATGGCTACACCTTC.

This clonotype was seen a few times. The V gene is TRBV28, the J gene TRBJ2-1; tentative D call: TRBD1 (5 bases). Trimming shortened V by 3 bases and J by 7 bases, and 10 bases separated the two germline ends. The CDR3 covers 13 residues. Germline CDR1 and CDR2: MDHEN and SYDVKM. This chain's CDR3 is CASSFSRQNEQFF. The CDR3 DNA sequence: TGTGCCAGCAGTTTCTCAAGACAGAATGAGCAGTTCTTC.